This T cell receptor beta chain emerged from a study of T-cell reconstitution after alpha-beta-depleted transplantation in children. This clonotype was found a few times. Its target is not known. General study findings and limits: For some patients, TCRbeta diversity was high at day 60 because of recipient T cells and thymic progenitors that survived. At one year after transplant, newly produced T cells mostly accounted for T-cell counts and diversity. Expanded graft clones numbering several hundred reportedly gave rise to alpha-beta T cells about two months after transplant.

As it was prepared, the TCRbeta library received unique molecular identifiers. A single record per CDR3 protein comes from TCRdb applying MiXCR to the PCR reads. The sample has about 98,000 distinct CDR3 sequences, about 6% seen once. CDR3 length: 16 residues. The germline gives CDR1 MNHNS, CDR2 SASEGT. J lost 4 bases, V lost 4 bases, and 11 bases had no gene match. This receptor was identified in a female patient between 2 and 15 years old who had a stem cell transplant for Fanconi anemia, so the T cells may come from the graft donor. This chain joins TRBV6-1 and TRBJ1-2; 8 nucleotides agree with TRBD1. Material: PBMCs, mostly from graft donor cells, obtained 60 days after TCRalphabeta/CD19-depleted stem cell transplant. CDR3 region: CASSAARTGKAYGYTF. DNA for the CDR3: TGTGCCAGCAGTGCAGCGAGGACAGGGAAAGCCTATGGCTACACCTTC.